Listed below are T cell receptor beta chains from one sample, sequenced in a study of shared clonotypes between healthy human individuals. Clones were read by immunoSEQ multiplex PCR, and TCRdb kept only the in-frame ones, dropping some. The table lists 2,500,000 or so clones, approximately 90% of them singletons. Sequences were obtained from naive CD4+ T cells sorted from blood. All receptors derive from a man between 18 and 29 years old in good health. Both conserved end residues are part of each CDR3. Fields, in order: V gene, D gene, J gene, CDR3 protein. The D gene is left open where the match is weak.

v_gene: TRBV10-3
d_gene: TRBD2
j_gene: TRBJ2-2
CDR3aa: CAIRPGLAGGRDTGELFF

v_gene: TRBV18
d_gene: TRBD1
j_gene: TRBJ2-5
CDR3aa: CASSPATGAVETQYF

v_gene: TRBV19
d_gene: .
j_gene: TRBJ1-6
CDR3aa: CASSATLSQGTYNSPLHF

v_gene: TRBV6-5
d_gene: .
j_gene: TRBJ1-2
CDR3aa: CASRTYNYGYTF

v_gene: TRBV6-1
d_gene: TRBD1
j_gene: TRBJ1-1
CDR3aa: CASKWTGSAFF

v_gene: TRBV15
d_gene: .
j_gene: TRBJ2-5
CDR3aa: CATSRELVGVQETQYF

v_gene: TRBV2
d_gene: .
j_gene: TRBJ2-3
CDR3aa: CASVMDRDTQYF

v_gene: TRBV6-5
d_gene: .
j_gene: TRBJ1-1
CDR3aa: CASLPNLMNTEAFF

v_gene: TRBV6-1
d_gene: .
j_gene: TRBJ1-2
CDR3aa: CASSHREGGYGYTF

v_gene: TRBV27
d_gene: TRBD1
j_gene: TRBJ1-2
CDR3aa: CASKLTGQGISYTF

v_gene: TRBV5-1
d_gene: .
j_gene: TRBJ2-1
CDR3aa: CASYRGLELYNEQFF

v_gene: TRBV6-1
d_gene: TRBD1
j_gene: TRBJ2-6
CDR3aa: CASSERGDRGPGANVLTF

v_gene: TRBV11-2
d_gene: TRBD1
j_gene: TRBJ2-7
CDR3aa: CASSSDRIASYEQYF

v_gene: TRBV19
d_gene: TRBD1
j_gene: TRBJ1-2
CDR3aa: CASSMGDRPNYGYTF

v_gene: TRBV10-3
d_gene: .
j_gene: TRBJ1-1
CDR3aa: CAISESTGPDTEAFF

v_gene: TRBV4-1
d_gene: .
j_gene: TRBJ1-6
CDR3aa: CASSHGRTDPNSPLHF

v_gene: TRBV5-4
d_gene: TRBD1
j_gene: TRBJ1-1
CDR3aa: CASSLVDLQGMNTEAFF

v_gene: TRBV6-1
d_gene: TRBD1
j_gene: TRBJ1-2
CDR3aa: CASRAGDRSIYGYTF

v_gene: TRBV7-9
d_gene: .
j_gene: TRBJ2-3
CDR3aa: CASNKGTDTQYF

v_gene: TRBV11-2
d_gene: .
j_gene: TRBJ2-7
CDR3aa: CASSLWIGQLEQYF

v_gene: TRBV18
d_gene: TRBD2
j_gene: TRBJ2-5
CDR3aa: CASSPGLGGVQYF

v_gene: TRBV5-1
d_gene: .
j_gene: TRBJ1-1
CDR3aa: CASSLDTTGLAAFF

v_gene: TRBV11-2
d_gene: .
j_gene: TRBJ2-3
CDR3aa: CASSARQSSVDTQYF

v_gene: TRBV6-5
d_gene: .
j_gene: TRBJ1-4
CDR3aa: CASSYRGLGTNEKLFF

v_gene: TRBV16
d_gene: .
j_gene: TRBJ1-2
CDR3aa: CASSQLGQNYGYTF

v_gene: TRBV7-2
d_gene: TRBD1
j_gene: TRBJ2-3
CDR3aa: CASSLGAGQGVRTDTQYF

v_gene: TRBV6-5
d_gene: .
j_gene: TRBJ1-2
CDR3aa: CASSSSALPSQGYTF

v_gene: TRBV15
d_gene: TRBD2
j_gene: TRBJ2-2
CDR3aa: CATSSGLAGAQNTGELFF

v_gene: TRBV2
d_gene: .
j_gene: TRBJ1-1
CDR3aa: CASRPDRWNTEAFF